This T cell receptor (beta chain) was sequenced in a study of blood T cell repertoires in COVID-19. Study details: COVID-19 samples, acute and convalescent, were from the United States, Italy and Spain.

The V gene's germline CDR1 is KGHSH and CDR2 LQKENI. Deletions cut 2 bases from V and 6 bases from J, with 14 bases between. The CDR3 runs 14 residues. Per the original methods: Estimation of nucleated cell counts was performed using reference gene primer amplification. Some clones are missing from TCRdb's copy, which holds only in-frame ones; the method was immunoSEQ multiplex PCR. V and J calls and clone size are copied from that table; D and trimming were computed from the DNA. The sample gives around 180,000 clones, over 75% of which show up once; roughly 11% is in the top ten. The chain employs TRBV18 and TRBJ2-7, with D maybe TRBD2 (5 bases). Source material: peripheral blood. The sequence was obtained from a human donor with active or convalescent COVID-19. The donor label of this sample is uncertain. The CDR3 coding sequence is TGTGCCAGCTCACCAACCGGGAATGGCCCCGAGCAGTACTTC. It yields the protein CASSPTGNGPEQYF.